Sequencing of this T cell receptor beta chain was carried out in a study of T cell repertoires in cytomegalovirus infection. TCRdb used MiXCR to reprocess the reads, holding one entry per CDR3 protein. The table shows roughly 19,000 distinct CDR3 sequences, with around 43% occurring only once. Study-level findings and limits: CMV-specific TCR beta clonotypes restricted by HLA-C were the ones dominating the ex vivo response. Accumulated public TCR beta family frequency recognized individuals carrying CMV together with the relevant HLA.

The CDR3 totals 15 residues. CDR1 LNHDA and CDR2 SQIVND come from the germline V gene (reference sequence). V dropped 4 bases and J dropped 0 bases, with 10 bases sitting between them. As to this clonotype: No antigen is known for it.

The sequence was collected from a human donor in good health (CMV status not recorded). Some clones in this sample may be carry-over from other donors' samples. The material was CD8+ T cells from cultured PBMCs, obtained from culture after CMV antigen stimulation. The genes are TRBV19 and TRBJ1-5; D remains unclear. CDR3 nucleotide sequence: TGTGCCAGTAGTAGGGCAGGAGATAGCAATCAGCCCCAGCATTTT. Translating gives CASSRAGDSNQPQHF.